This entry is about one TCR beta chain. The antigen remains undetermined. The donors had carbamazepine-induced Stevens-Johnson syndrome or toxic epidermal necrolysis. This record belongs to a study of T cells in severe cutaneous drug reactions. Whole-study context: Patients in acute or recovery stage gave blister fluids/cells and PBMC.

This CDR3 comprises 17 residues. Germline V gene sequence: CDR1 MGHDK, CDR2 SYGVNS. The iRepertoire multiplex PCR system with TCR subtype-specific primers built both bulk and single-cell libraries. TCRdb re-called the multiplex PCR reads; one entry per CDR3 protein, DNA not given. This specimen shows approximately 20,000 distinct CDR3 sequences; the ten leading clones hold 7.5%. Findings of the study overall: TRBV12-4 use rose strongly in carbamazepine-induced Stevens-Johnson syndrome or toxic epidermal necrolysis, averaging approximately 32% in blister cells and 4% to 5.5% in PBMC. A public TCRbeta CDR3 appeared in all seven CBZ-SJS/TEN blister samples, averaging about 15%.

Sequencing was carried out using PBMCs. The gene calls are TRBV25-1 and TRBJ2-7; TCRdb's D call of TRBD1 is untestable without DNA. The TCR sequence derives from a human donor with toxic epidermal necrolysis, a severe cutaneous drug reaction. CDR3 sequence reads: CASSDPTGTQSSYEQYF.